This entry lists 5 T cell receptor beta chains sequenced from one sample in a study of blood T cell repertoires in COVID-19. The method was immunoSEQ multiplex PCR; TCRdb's version includes in-frame clones alone and lacks a portion of them. Of under 90,000 clones listed, roughly 89% are singletons. What was sequenced was peripheral blood. The receptors stem from a man between 60 and 70 years old with acute or convalescent COVID-19.

The chain employs TRBV14 and TRBJ2-5, with D maybe TRBD1 (5 bases). This CDR3 is 14 amino acids long. CDR1 is SGHDN and CDR2 is FVKESK in the germline V gene. The V gene lost 2 bases and the J gene lost 2 bases, with 9 bases spanning the gap. The CDR3 region has the DNA TGTGCCAGCAGCCAAATTAGGGGACAAGAGACCCAGTACTTC. As protein: CASSQIRGQETQYF.

The chain has TRBV4-3 and TRBJ2-1; TRBD2 aligns across 9 bases. Germline values: CDR1 LGHNA, CDR2 YSLEER. V was pared by 0 bases and J by 3 bases, with 9 bases of the junction left unmatched. This CDR3 has 18 amino acids. The CDR3 bases are TGCGCCAGCAGCCAAGATTCAAGTCTAGCGGGGTTCTACAATGAGCAGTTCTTC. This sequence encodes CASSQDSSLAGFYNEQFF.

V is TRBV11-2 and J is TRBJ1-5; D gene unclear. CDR3 length: 14 residues. Trimming left V 2 bases short and J 6 bases short, with 11 bases between. Germline V gene data show CDR1 as SGHAT and CDR2 as FQNNGV. The CDR3 sequence is CASSLRQTPQPQHF. The CDR3 DNA reads as TGTGCCAGCAGCTTAAGGCAGACACCTCAGCCCCAGCATTTT.

This clone was found a few times. The chain recombines TRBV9 with TRBJ2-3; TRBD1 matches 7 bases. In germline, CDR1 is SGDLS, CDR2 YYNGEE. CDR3 length: 17 amino acids. The V gene end was trimmed by 0 bases and the J gene end by 4 bases; junction bases not matched to a gene: 11. CDR3 loop: CASSVGGGRGSSDTQYF. The CDR3 coding sequence is TGTGCCAGCAGCGTAGGAGGGGGCAGGGGATCCTCAGATACGCAGTATTTT.

This chain uses TRBV12-5 with TRBJ1-1, with a tentative D call TRBD1 (6 bases). V lost 7 bases, J lost 4 bases, and 13 bases lay in between. Germline-derived CDR1 and CDR2 are LGHNT and FRNRAP. The CDR3 loop spans 13 amino acids. DNA for the CDR3: TGTGCTAGTGACCCGGGACAACCCACTGAAGCTTTCTTT. Residues: CASDPGQPTEAFF. The whole variable domain, filled in from reference TRBV12-5 and TRBJ1-1, reads DARVTQTPRHKVTEMGQEVTMRCQPILGHNTVFWYRQTMMQGLELLAYFRNRAPLDDSGMPKDRFSAEMPDATLATLKIQPSEPRDSAVYFCASDPGQPTEAFFGQGTRLTVV.